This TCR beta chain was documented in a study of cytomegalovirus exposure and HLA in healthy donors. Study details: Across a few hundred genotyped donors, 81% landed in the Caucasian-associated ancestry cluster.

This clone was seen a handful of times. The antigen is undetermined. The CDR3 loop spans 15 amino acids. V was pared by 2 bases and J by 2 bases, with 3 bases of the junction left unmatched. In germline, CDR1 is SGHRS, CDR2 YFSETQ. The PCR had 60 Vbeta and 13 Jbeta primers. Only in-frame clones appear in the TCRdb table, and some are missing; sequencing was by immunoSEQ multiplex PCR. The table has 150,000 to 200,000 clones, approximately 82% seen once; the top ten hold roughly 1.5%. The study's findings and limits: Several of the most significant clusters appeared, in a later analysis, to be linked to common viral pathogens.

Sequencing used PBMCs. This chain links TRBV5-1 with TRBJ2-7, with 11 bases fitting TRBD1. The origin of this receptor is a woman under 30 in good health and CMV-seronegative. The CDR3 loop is CASSFGTGGTYEQYF. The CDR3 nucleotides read TGCGCCAGCAGCTTCGGGACAGGGGGAACCTACGAGCAGTACTTC. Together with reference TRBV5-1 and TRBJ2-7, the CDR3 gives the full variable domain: KAGVTQTPRYLIKTRGQQVTLSCSPISGHRSVSWYQQTPGQGLQFLFEYFSETQRNKGNFPGRFSGRQFSNSRSEMNVSTLELGDSALYLCASSFGTGGTYEQYFGPGTRLTVT.